This T cell receptor beta chain emerged from a study of OX40 agonist ivuxolimab in advanced cancers. Overall study findings and caveats: In general, CD8+ T cells held more expanded clones than CD4+ did, on average. CD4+ and CD8+ blood T cells expanded clonally by week 6 at 0.1 to 3.0 mg/kg. Patients who responded partially at 0.1-3.0 mg/kg showed clonal expansion ranking among the lowest.

The length of the CDR3 is 17 residues. V shed 3 bases, J shed 1 base, and the junction held 5 bases outside the gene matches. Germline CDR1 and CDR2: SNHLY and FYNNEI. Generated by immunoSEQ multiplex PCR, the TCRdb table keeps only in-frame clones and is missing some. The repertoire consists of around 62,000 clones, with around 93% occurring once and the leading ten covering approximately 0.3%. Worth noting for this clone: Its matching antigen is unknown.

Baseline was the first blood sampling point, followed by cycle 4 day 1 and cycle 7 day 1. Source: CD4+ or CD8+ T cells sorted from blood, taken in a trial of the OX40 agonist ivuxolimab. This TCR came from an adult with an advanced solid tumor such as melanoma, head and neck, liver or kidney cancer. The J gene is TRBJ2-2, the V gene TRBV2; 10 nucleotides match TRBD1. CDR3 nucleotide sequence: TGTGCCAGCAGTGATTTAGGGACAGGGGTGAACACCGGGGAGCTGTTTTTT. As protein: CASSDLGTGVNTGELFF.